This T cell receptor beta chain is drawn from a study of T cells in localized non-small cell lung cancer. Generated by immunoSEQ multiplex PCR, the TCRdb table keeps only in-frame clones and is missing some. Of about 21,000 clones listed, 70% to 85% are singletons. V was cut by 4 bases and J by 6 bases, with 14 bases left in between. Germline CDR1 reads SGHVS; CDR2 reads FQNEAQ. CDR3 length: 14 amino acids. The chain has TRBV7-8 and TRBJ2-3, with D perhaps being TRBD1 or TRBD2 (6 bases each). This TCR derives from a man aged 40-75 years with stage I lung adenocarcinoma. The source material was peripheral blood, sampled before any cancer treatment. The CDR3, as DNA: TGTGCCAGCAGCTCCCAGTGGGGGGCGGATACGCAGTATTTT. This sequence encodes CASSSQWGADTQYF.